This T cell receptor beta chain emerged from a study of cytomegalovirus exposure and HLA in healthy donors. Per the germline V gene, CDR1 is MDHEN and CDR2 is SYDVKM. This CDR3 contains 13 residues. V was cut by 4 bases and J by 4 bases, with 11 bases left in between. This clone appeared a few times. Primers included in the PCR were 60 Vbeta and 13 Jbeta primers. The data were produced by immunoSEQ multiplex PCR, yet TCRdb's version contains in-frame clones alone and is incomplete. The sample has roughly 100,000 clones, about an eighth seen once. The TCR originated in a man in his forties or fifties in good health and CMV-seropositive. The sample comprised PBMCs. This chain joins TRBV28 and TRBJ2-7; the D gene is possibly TRBD2 (6 bases). The CDR3: CASSSWTKYEQYF. The CDR3 DNA sequence: TGTGCCAGCAGTTCCTGGACTAAATACGAGCAGTACTTC.